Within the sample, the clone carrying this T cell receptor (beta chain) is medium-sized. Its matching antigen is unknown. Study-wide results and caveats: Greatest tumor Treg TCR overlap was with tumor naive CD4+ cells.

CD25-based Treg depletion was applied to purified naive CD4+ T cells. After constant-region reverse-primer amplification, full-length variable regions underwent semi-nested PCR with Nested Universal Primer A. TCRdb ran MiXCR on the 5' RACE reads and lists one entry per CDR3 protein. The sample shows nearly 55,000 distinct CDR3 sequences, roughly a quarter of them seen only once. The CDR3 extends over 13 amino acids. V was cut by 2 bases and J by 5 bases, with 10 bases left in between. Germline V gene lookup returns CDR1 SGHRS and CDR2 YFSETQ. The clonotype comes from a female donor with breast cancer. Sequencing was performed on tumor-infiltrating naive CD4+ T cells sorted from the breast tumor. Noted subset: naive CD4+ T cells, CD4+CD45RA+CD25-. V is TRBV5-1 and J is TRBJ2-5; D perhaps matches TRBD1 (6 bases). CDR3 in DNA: TGCGCCAGCAGCTTCTCGAGGGGGGAGACCCAGTACTTC. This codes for CASSFSRGETQYF.